The clone carrying this TCR beta chain was found a few times. This sample stems from a study of T cell repertoires in cytomegalovirus infection. On the study more broadly: Signatures in public TCR beta sequences pointed to both CMV infection and matching HLA type.

One entry per CDR3 protein, called by TCRdb with MiXCR from the reads. The sample yields over 150,000 distinct CDR3 sequences, roughly 19% seen once. The CDR3 has 13 amino acids. V was cut by 3 bases and J by 4 bases, with 8 bases left in between. CDR1 is SEHNR, CDR2 FQNEAQ, per germline (reference sequence). Sequencing used PBMCs. This rearrangement joins TRBV7-9 to TRBJ2-3; D gene unclear. This receptor was taken from a human donor in good health (CMV status not recorded). Some clones in this sample may be carry-over from other donors' samples. CDR3 bases: TGTGCCAGCAGCTTTGGCGAGGCAGATACGCAGTATTTT. Protein: CASSFGEADTQYF.